These T cell receptor beta chains were read from a single sample in a study of response to subunit inactivated influenza vaccine. TCRdb re-analysed the RT-PCR reads in MiXCR, keeping a single row per CDR3 protein. The data contain over 650,000 distinct CDR3 sequences, less than 20% of them singletons. Specimen: PBMCs from blood, collected 5 to 6 days after vaccination. The source of these receptors is a man aged 50 or older who received an inactivated influenza vaccine. The CDR3 runs from the conserved cysteine through the conserved F or W. Fields, in order: V gene, D gene, CDR3 protein. D genes are given only for firm matches.

TRBV18	TRBD2	CASSPRAGEFTDTQYF
TRBV24-1	TRBD1	CATRQGANTGELFF
TRBV7-2	TRBD2	CASSLISGGNNEQFF
TRBV29-1	-	CSAGANNEKLFF
TRBV6-1	-	CASRRDRSEQYF
TRBV12-3/TRBV12-4	TRBD2	CASSFVSGATKNIQYF
TRBV7-9	TRBD1	CASSADRAGGRPLHF
TRBV15	TRBD1	CATSRDRDETQYF
TRBV20-1	-	CSAGRGRTDTQYF
TRBV4-2	-	CASSQAEVDGGNEQFF
TRBV12-3/TRBV12-4	-	CASSLGAEAMSYTF
TRBV5-5	-	CASSSYPRGTVTYEQYF
TRBV6-2/TRBV6-3	-	CASKNLRGTGELFF
TRBV27	-	CASSIEGNNEQFF
TRBV29-1	-	CSVVVGQETQYF
TRBV7-2	TRBD1	CASSSGQLWDNEQFF
TRBV20-1	TRBD1	CSAPDREETQYF
TRBV18	-	CASSLRQDLSTDTQYF
TRBV5-6	TRBD1	CASSPGTDSYEQYF
TRBV7-9	-	CASSLVEFEQFF
TRBV18	-	CASSPDQETQYF
TRBV6-1	-	CASRQDKASYNEQFF
TRBV4-3	-	CASSHQQGIYEQYF
TRBV5-1	-	CASSLRPPDRNTEAFF
TRBV6-5	TRBD2	CASSYMGTRIPNEQFF
TRBV15	-	CATSRDLGNQPQHF
TRBV5-1	TRBD1	CASNFGQGSGAGELFF
TRBV24-1	TRBD2	CATSEKGLATNEQFF
TRBV20-1	-	CSARDRVSVNTEAFF
TRBV7-9	TRBD2	CASSLAGLAGGWFF
TRBV6-1	TRBD2	CASSTSWKAGVQDEQYF
TRBV7-8	TRBD1	CASSSQTGYTYGYTF
TRBV29-1	-	CSVRDVTYNEQFF
TRBV12-3/TRBV12-4	-	CASSFLASAFYNEQFF
TRBV4-3	TRBD2	CASSHRLAGGGTDTQYF
TRBV6-5	TRBD1	CASSYVADRINSPLHF
TRBV6-5	TRBD1	CASSYGQGLAYGYTF
TRBV27	TRBD1	CASSFTSGGRSPLHF
TRBV2	-	CASSVEGGTYNEQFF
TRBV20-1	-	CSATTRGGTEAFF
TRBV7-2	-	CASSLEGYTQYF
TRBV27	-	CASSSRASRNEQFF
TRBV6-1	-	CASSEDEVGSYEQYF
TRBV18	TRBD1	CASSSDRGVFGEQFF
TRBV7-2	TRBD2	CASKLGLAGYTGELFF
TRBV12-3/TRBV12-4	TRBD1	CAIQGEGYGYTF
TRBV5-1	-	CASSLRQGGGQETQYF
TRBV10-3	TRBD2	CAISESIGSGNVEQFF
TRBV20-1	-	CRPPAENTEAFF
TRBV7-2	-	CASSLDRKYTGELFF
TRBV18	TRBD1	CASTRDRAINEQFF
TRBV15	TRBD2	CATSRGLTSGGDNEQFF
TRBV5-1	-	CASSYAGYTDTQYF
TRBV12-3/TRBV12-4	-	CASSLDYGREAFF
TRBV20-1	TRBD2	CSGLSGTSGTDTQYF
TRBV4-3	-	CASSQVLREYNEQFF
TRBV5-1	TRBD1	CASSRSTGGFGELFF
TRBV21-1	-	CASSKVTGPYSPLHF
TRBV20-1	TRBD1	CSAIPDSPGGYEQYF